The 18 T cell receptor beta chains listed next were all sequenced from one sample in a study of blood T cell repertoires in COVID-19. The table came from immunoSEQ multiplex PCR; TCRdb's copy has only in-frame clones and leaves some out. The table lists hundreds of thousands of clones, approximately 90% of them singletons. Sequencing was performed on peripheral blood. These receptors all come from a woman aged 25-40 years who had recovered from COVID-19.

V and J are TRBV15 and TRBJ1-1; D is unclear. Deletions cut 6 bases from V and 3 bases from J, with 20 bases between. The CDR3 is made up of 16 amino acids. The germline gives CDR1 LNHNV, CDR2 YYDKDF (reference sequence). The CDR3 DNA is TGTGCCACCAGGGGTAGAGGAAGGGCGGGGTACACTGAAGCTTTCTTT. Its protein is CATRGRGRAGYTEAFF.

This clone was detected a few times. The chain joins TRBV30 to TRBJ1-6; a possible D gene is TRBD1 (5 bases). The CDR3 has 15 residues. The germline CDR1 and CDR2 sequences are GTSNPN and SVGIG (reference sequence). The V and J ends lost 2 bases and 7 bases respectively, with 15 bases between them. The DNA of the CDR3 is TGTGCCTGGAGTCTAGGCGGGGACTCCAATTCACCCCTCCACTTT. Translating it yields CAWSLGGDSNSPLHF. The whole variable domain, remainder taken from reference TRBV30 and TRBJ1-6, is SQTIHQWPATLVQPVGSPLSLECTVEGTSNPNLYWYRQAAGRGLQLLFYSVGIGQISSEVPQNLSASRPQDRQFILSSKKLLLSDSGFYLCAWSLGGDSNSPLHFGNGTRLTVT.

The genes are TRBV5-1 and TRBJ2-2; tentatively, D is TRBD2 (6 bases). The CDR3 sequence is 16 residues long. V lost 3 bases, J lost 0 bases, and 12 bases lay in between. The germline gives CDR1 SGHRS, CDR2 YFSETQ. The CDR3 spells CASSSYGGTNTGELFF. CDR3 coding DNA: TGCGCCAGCAGCTCCTACGGAGGGACGAACACCGGGGAGCTGTTTTTT.

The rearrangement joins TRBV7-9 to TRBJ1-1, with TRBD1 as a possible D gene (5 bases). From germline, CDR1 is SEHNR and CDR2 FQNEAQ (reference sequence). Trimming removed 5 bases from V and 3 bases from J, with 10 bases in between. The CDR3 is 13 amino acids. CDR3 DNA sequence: TGTGCCAGCAGCCAGACAGAGGACACTGAAGCTTTCTTT. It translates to CASSQTEDTEAFF. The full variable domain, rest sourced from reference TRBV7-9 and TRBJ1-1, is DTGVSQNPRHKITKRGQNVTFRCDPISEHNRLYWYRQTLGQGPEFLTYFQNEAQLEKSRLLSDRFSAERPKGSFSTLEIQRTEQGDSAMYLCASSQTEDTEAFFGQGTRLTVV.

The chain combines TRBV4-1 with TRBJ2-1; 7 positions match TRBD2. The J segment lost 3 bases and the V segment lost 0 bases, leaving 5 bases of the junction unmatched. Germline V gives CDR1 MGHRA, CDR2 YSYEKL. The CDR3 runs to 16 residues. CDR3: CASSQELAANYNEQFF. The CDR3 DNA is TGCGCCAGCAGCCAAGAGCTAGCGGCGAACTACAATGAGCAGTTCTTC.

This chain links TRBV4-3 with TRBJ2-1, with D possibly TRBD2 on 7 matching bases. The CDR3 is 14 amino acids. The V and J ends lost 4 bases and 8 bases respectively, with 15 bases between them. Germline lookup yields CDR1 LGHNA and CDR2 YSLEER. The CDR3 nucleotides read TGCGCCAGCAGCCCGCAAGGGAGGGGGGATGAGCAGTTCTTC. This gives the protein CASSPQGRGDEQFF.

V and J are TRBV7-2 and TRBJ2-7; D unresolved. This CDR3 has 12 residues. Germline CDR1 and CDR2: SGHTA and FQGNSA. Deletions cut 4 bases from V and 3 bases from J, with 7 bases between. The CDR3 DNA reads TGTGCCAGCAGCTCCCTTAGCTACGAGCAGTACTTC. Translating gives CASSSLSYEQYF.

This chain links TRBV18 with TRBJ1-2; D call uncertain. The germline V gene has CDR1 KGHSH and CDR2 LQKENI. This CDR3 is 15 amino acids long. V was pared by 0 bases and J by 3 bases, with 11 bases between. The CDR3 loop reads CASSPPPGLDYGYTF. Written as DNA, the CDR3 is TGTGCCAGCTCACCACCCCCGGGGTTGGACTATGGCTACACCTTC.

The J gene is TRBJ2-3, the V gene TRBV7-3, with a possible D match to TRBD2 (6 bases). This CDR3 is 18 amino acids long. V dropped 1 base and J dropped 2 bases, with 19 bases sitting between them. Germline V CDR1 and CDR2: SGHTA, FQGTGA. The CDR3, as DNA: TGTGCCAGCAGCTTAAAGGGCACTAGCCCCATAATCACAGATACGCAGTATTTT. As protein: CASSLKGTSPIITDTQYF.

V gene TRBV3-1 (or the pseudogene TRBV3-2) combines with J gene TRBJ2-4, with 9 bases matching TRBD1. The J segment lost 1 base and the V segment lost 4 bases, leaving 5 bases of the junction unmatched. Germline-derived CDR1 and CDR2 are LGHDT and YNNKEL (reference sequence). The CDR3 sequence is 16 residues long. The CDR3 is CASSPQGAGAKNIQYF. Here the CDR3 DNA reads TGTGCCAGCAGCCCACAGGGGGCCGGGGCCAAAAACATTCAGTACTTC.

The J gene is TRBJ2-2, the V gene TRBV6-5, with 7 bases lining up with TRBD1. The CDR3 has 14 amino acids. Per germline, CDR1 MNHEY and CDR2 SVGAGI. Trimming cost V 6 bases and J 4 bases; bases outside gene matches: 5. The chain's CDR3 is CASRRQGGTGELFF. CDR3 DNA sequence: TGTGCCAGCAGGAGACAGGGCGGCACCGGGGAGCTGTTTTTT.

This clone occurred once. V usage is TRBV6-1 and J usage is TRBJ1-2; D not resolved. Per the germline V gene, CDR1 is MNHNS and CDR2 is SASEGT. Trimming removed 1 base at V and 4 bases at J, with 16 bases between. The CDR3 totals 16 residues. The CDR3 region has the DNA TGTGCCAGCAGTGAAGAGGTTATGGGCCCAGGCTATGGCTACACCTTC. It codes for CASSEEVMGPGYGYTF.

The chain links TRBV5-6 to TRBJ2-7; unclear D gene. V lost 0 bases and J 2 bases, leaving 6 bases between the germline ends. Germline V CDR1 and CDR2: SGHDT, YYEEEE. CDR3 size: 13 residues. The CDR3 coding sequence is TGTGCCAGCAGCTTGGTCCTAGCCTACGAGCAGTACTTC. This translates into CASSLVLAYEQYF.

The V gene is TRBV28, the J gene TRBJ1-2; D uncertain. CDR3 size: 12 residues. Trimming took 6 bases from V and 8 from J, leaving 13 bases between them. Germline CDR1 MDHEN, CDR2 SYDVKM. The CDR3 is CASRMRTRGYTF. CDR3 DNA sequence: TGTGCCAGCAGGATGCGAACGAGAGGCTACACCTTC.

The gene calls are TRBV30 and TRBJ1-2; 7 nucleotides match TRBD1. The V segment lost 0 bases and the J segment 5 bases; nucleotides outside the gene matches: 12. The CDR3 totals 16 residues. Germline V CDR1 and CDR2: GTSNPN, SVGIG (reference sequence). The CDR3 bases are TGTGCCTGGAGTGTACGTTTGGGACAGACAAGATATGGCTACACCTTC. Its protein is CAWSVRLGQTRYGYTF.

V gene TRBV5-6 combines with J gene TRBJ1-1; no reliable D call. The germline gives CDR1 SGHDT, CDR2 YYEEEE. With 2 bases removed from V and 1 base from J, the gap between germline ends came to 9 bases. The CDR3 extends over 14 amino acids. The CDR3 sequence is CASSFDGGNTEAFF. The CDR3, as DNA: TGTGCCAGCAGCTTCGACGGAGGGAACACTGAAGCTTTCTTT.

The CDR3 loop is CASSAQARGEQYF. The CDR3 nucleotides read TGTGCCAGCAGCGCTCAGGCCAGGGGGGAGCAGTACTTC. The chain couples TRBV7-2 to TRBJ2-7, with 7 bases that match TRBD1. The CDR3 consists of 13 residues. V shed 5 bases and J 7 bases; nucleotides not matched to a gene: 8. The V gene's germline CDR1 is SGHTA and CDR2 FQGNSA.

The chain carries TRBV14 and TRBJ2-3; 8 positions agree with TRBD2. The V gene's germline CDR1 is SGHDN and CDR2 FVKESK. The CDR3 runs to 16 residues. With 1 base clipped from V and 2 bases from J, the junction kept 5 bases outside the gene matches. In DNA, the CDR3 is TGTGCCAGCAGCCAAGGTTGGCGGGGGGCCACAGATACGCAGTATTTT. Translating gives CASSQGWRGATDTQYF.